Described below is a single T cell receptor beta chain sequence and its context. Its antigen is not known. This sample was taken from a study of T cell responses to AZD1222 COVID-19 vaccine. Data came from immunoSEQ multiplex PCR; TCRdb stores just in-frame clones and leaves some out. The table records roughly 100,000 clones, 75% to 90% of them present only once. Whole-study results and caveats: CD4 TCRs covered the whole spike, strongest at regions 160-218 and 743-854. The reported proportion of spike-specific TCRs targeting unmutated variant regions was nearly half. Females made up more of the donors, who were largely white British, and clonal diversity may have come out too low.

There are 15 residues in the CDR3. With 5 bases removed from V and 0 bases from J, the gap between germline ends came to 14 bases. Per germline, CDR1 SGHVS and CDR2 FNYEAQ. Sequences were derived from peripheral blood, sampled 28 days after the second AZD1222 dose. This chain joins TRBV7-6 and TRBJ2-7, with a weak D call TRBD2 (6 bases). This sequence originates from an adult who received the AZD1222 COVID-19 vaccine. CDR3 nucleotides: TGTGCCAGCAGCGGCAGGGACGGGAGCTCCTACGAGCAGTACTTC. It codes for CASSGRDGSSYEQYF.